The 17 T cell receptor beta chains in this list originate from one sample, sequenced in a study of PD-L1 blockade in urothelial cancer. Method: immunoSEQ multiplex PCR; TCRdb's copy keeps in-frame clones and lacks some. The data contain about 30,000 clones, approximately 87% of them singletons. The sample was PBMCs, taken around atezolizumab (anti-PD-L1) treatment. These receptors all come from a man in his forties or fifties with urothelial cancer.

This chain links TRBV5-1 with TRBJ2-3; 9 bases line up with TRBD2. The trim removed 3 bases at V and 0 bases at J, leaving 2 bases unmatched. Germline V lookup: CDR1 SGHRS, CDR2 YFSETQ. There are 15 residues in the CDR3. The CDR3 is CASSYLAGSTDTQYF. The CDR3 DNA reads as TGCGCCAGCAGCTATCTAGCGGGGAGCACAGATACGCAGTATTTT.

This clone was found once. The chain links TRBV9 to TRBJ2-3; D is uncertain. Germline V lookup: CDR1 SGDLS, CDR2 YYNGEE. Trimming took 0 bases from V and 0 from J, leaving 8 bases between them. The CDR3 covers 15 residues. The chain's CDR3 is CASSVGGGSTDTQYF. CDR3 bases: TGTGCCAGCAGCGTAGGCGGCGGTAGCACAGATACGCAGTATTTT.

The chain joins TRBV19 to TRBJ2-7; tentative D call: TRBD1 (6 bases). This CDR3 is built from 14 residues. Germline loops: CDR1 LNHDA, CDR2 SQIVND (reference sequence). Trimming took 4 bases from V and 5 from J, leaving 15 bases between them. The DNA of the CDR3 is TGTGCCAGTAGTACAAGGGGATGGGGGCACGAGCAGTACTTC. Protein sequence: CASSTRGWGHEQYF.

The chain combines TRBV4-2 with TRBJ2-2; weak D call: TRBD1 (5 bases). The V end was cut by 0 bases, the J end by 4 bases, with 6 bases between. CDR1 LGHNA and CDR2 YNFKEQ come from the germline V gene. The CDR3 loop spans 14 amino acids. The CDR3 protein is CASSQDTGTGELFF. The CDR3 nucleotides are TGTGCCAGCAGCCAAGATACAGGCACCGGGGAGCTGTTTTTT.

The chain links TRBV6-5 to TRBJ1-2, with D possibly matching TRBD1 (6 bases). V was clipped by 6 bases and J by 6 bases, with 14 bases between them. Germline V gives CDR1 MNHEY, CDR2 SVGAGI. The CDR3 is made up of 13 amino acids. The CDR3 reads CASRQQGRNGYTF. The CDR3 bases are TGTGCCAGCAGACAACAGGGACGAAATGGCTACACCTTC.

The V call is TRBV28, the J call TRBJ1-2; 7 nucleotides agree with TRBD1. V was clipped by 6 bases and J by 8 bases; unmatched bases: 9. CDR1 and CDR2 (germline): MDHEN, SYDVKM. The CDR3 runs 13 residues. CDR3 loop: CASRVTGVGGYTF. DNA of the CDR3: TGTGCCAGCAGGGTTACAGGGGTGGGGGGCTACACCTTC.

CDR3 sequence reads: CASGFTGTGRSSGANVLTF. CDR3 in DNA: TGTGCTAGTGGTTTCACCGGGACAGGGAGGAGCTCTGGGGCCAACGTCCTGACTTTC. V usage is TRBV12-5 and J usage is TRBJ2-6; 9 positions agree with TRBD1. Unmatched junction bases numbered 9, after V lost 3 bases and J lost 0 bases. This CDR3 comprises 19 residues. Germline lookup yields CDR1 LGHNT and CDR2 FRNRAP.

The V and J genes are TRBV19 and TRBJ2-6, with D tentatively TRBD1 (6 bases). CDR3 size: 18 residues. The V end was cut by 2 bases, the J end by 0 bases, with 14 bases between. The germline V gene encodes CDR1 LNHDA and CDR2 SQIVND (reference sequence). The CDR3 protein is CASSISTGSTSGANVLTF. CDR3 coding DNA: TGTGCCAGTAGTATAAGTACAGGGTCGACCTCTGGGGCCAACGTCCTGACTTTC. The whole variable domain, remainder taken from reference TRBV19 and TRBJ2-6, is DGGITQSPKYLFRKEGQNVTLSCEQNLNHDAMYWYRQDPGQGLRLIYYSQIVNDFQKGDIAEGYSVSREKKESFPLTVTSAQKNPTAFYLCASSISTGSTSGANVLTFGAGSRLTVL.

In its sample, this clone was seen once. The chain joins TRBV6-1 to TRBJ2-3, with 11 nucleotides matching TRBD2. The CDR3 runs 15 residues. Germline CDR1 and CDR2: MNHNS and SASEGT. The V and J ends lost 5 bases and 5 bases, in that order; junction bases with no gene match: 6. The CDR3 spells CASSTIAGGQDTQYF. The CDR3 DNA is TGTGCCAGCAGTACTATAGCGGGGGGGCAAGATACGCAGTATTTT.

This chain uses TRBV6-1 with TRBJ2-3; D is perhaps TRBD2 (7 bases). This CDR3 has 16 amino acids. The V gene lost 2 bases and the J gene lost 4 bases, with 16 bases spanning the gap. CDR1 and CDR2 from the germline V gene are MNHNS and SASEGT. Here the CDR3 DNA reads TGTGCCAGCAGTGAAATAGGGGGGGGGCTATCAGATACGCAGTATTTT. Residues: CASSEIGGGLSDTQYF.

The V and J genes are TRBV15 and TRBJ2-1; TRBD2 matches at 8 bases. This CDR3 region has 15 residues. Germline V lookup: CDR1 LNHNV, CDR2 YYDKDF (reference sequence). V lost 1 base, J lost 7 bases, and 6 bases stayed unmatched. The CDR3: CATSRAVAGRNEQFF. The CDR3 coding sequence is TGTGCCACCAGCAGAGCGGTAGCGGGAAGGAATGAGCAGTTCTTC.

This rearrangement joins TRBV14 to TRBJ2-1; 13 bases are a match to TRBD2. Per the germline V gene, CDR1 is SGHDN and CDR2 is FVKESK. Trimming at V came to 7 bases and at J to 7 bases, leaving 10 bases not matched to a gene. CDR3 length: 16 amino acids. CDR3 region: CASNSRGLAGKNEQFF. CDR3 DNA: TGTGCCAGCAACTCTAGGGGACTAGCGGGGAAAAATGAGCAGTTCTTC.

V gene TRBV2 combines with J gene TRBJ1-4; TRBD1 matches at 7 bases. The ends lost 8 bases at V and 10 bases at J; junction bases unmatched: 16. The CDR3 loop spans 15 amino acids. CDR1 and CDR2 from the germline V gene are SNHLY and FYNNEI. This CDR3 is CASGNEGAQGGKLFF. The CDR3 coding sequence is TGTGCCAGCGGAAACGAGGGGGCTCAGGGCGGAAAACTGTTTTTT.

This chain joins TRBV30 and TRBJ2-7, with TRBD1 matching 7 bases. Germline V gene sequence: CDR1 GTSNPN, CDR2 SVGIG (reference sequence). J lost 5 bases, V lost 3 bases, and 7 bases had no gene match. The length of the CDR3 is 13 residues. In DNA, the CDR3 is TGTGCCTGGAGAGGTTCCGACAGGGACGAGCAGTACTTC. Protein: CAWRGSDRDEQYF.

This clone appeared once. V usage is TRBV7-2 and J usage is TRBJ1-2; perhaps TRBD1 as D (5 bases). The CDR3 loop spans 17 amino acids. V shed 3 bases and J shed 7 bases, with 24 bases lying between them. Germline V gene data show CDR1 as SGHTA and CDR2 as FQGNSA. CDR3 sequence: CASSLDDGTAGVSGYTF. CDR3 nucleotide sequence: TGTGCCAGCAGCTTGGATGACGGGACCGCGGGGGTCTCTGGCTACACCTTC.

V usage is TRBV6-5 and J usage is TRBJ1-2; TRBD1 is a possible D gene (6 bases). Germline values: CDR1 MNHEY, CDR2 SVGAGI. The CDR3 is made up of 13 amino acids. Deletions cut 2 bases from V and 12 bases from J, with 16 bases between. The CDR3 reads CASSYVLGALHTF. CDR3 in DNA: TGTGCCAGCAGTTACGTGTTGGGGGCTCTCCACACCTTC.

The rearrangement links TRBV30 to TRBJ2-7; the match to TRBD1 covers 7 bases. The CDR3 is made up of 12 amino acids. Germline values: CDR1 GTSNPN, CDR2 SVGIG (reference sequence). The junction had 6 bases not matched to a gene; V was cut back by 5 bases and J by 5 bases. CDR3 residues: CAWGQESHEQYF. The CDR3 nucleotides are TGTGCCTGGGGACAGGAGTCCCACGAGCAGTACTTC.